Below, 7 T cell receptor beta chains from the same sample are listed, as sequenced in a study of blood T cell repertoires in COVID-19. The assay was immunoSEQ multiplex PCR, and TCRdb's table has in-frame clones only and misses some. The sample lists about 270,000 clones, 80% to 90% occurring once. Specimen: peripheral blood. These receptors were collected from a man older than 75 with acute or convalescent COVID-19.

The V gene is TRBV4-1, the J gene TRBJ2-5, with D maybe TRBD1 (5 bases). V was trimmed by 4 bases and J by 2 bases, leaving 14 bases between them. The CDR3 runs to 15 residues. Germline CDR1 and CDR2: MGHRA and YSYEKL. The CDR3 nucleotides are TGCGCCAGCAGCCCTATAGGGGCAGTACAAGAGACCCAGTACTTC. This codes for CASSPIGAVQETQYF.

This clone was found a few times. The chain recombines TRBV30 with TRBJ2-7; D call uncertain. This CDR3 spans 13 amino acids. V gave up 0 bases and J gave up 3 bases, with 9 bases separating them. Per germline, CDR1 GTSNPN and CDR2 SVGIG (reference sequence). In nucleotides, the CDR3 is TGTGCCTGGAGTGTAAGTGAGCTCTACGAGCAGTACTTC. Its translation: CAWSVSELYEQYF.

V gene TRBV6-4 combines with J gene TRBJ2-7; 8 bases line up with TRBD2. CDR1 is MRHNA, CDR2 SNTAGT, per germline. CDR3 length: 15 residues. V gave up 6 bases and J gave up 6 bases; unmatched junction bases: 13. CDR3 nucleotide sequence: TGTGCCAGCAGCGCCCAGAGAGCGGGAGTTTCCGAGCAGTACTTC. Translating it yields CASSAQRAGVSEQYF.

This clone was detected a few times. The rearrangement uses TRBV7-3 and TRBJ1-1; 8 bases are a match to TRBD1. Germline-derived CDR1 and CDR2 are SGHTA and FQGTGA. After removal of 1 base from V and 0 bases from J, the junction contained 7 bases not matched to a gene. The CDR3 spans 17 residues. The DNA of the CDR3 is TGTGCCAGCAGCTTAAGAGACAGGGGTCCAATGAACACTGAAGCTTTCTTT. This gives the protein CASSLRDRGPMNTEAFF.

The CDR3 loop reads CAWSVSDTRGIDEQYF. The CDR3, as DNA: TGTGCCTGGAGTGTGTCTGATACTAGAGGAATCGACGAGCAGTACTTC. This chain uses TRBV30 with TRBJ2-7, with a possible D match to TRBD2 (5 bases). CDR3 size: 16 residues. Per the germline V gene, CDR1 is GTSNPN and CDR2 is SVGIG (reference sequence). The germline V and J ends were trimmed by 0 bases and 5 bases, with 20 bases remaining between them.

This chain uses TRBV6-1 with TRBJ2-3; the D gene is possibly TRBD2 (6 bases). With 2 bases removed from V and 2 bases from J, the gap between germline ends came to 14 bases. The CDR3 totals 16 residues. Germline lookup yields CDR1 MNHNS and CDR2 SASEGT. In DNA form, the CDR3 reads TGTGCCAGCAGTGAACTAGCGCAGGTGTCCACAGATACGCAGTATTTT. It translates to CASSELAQVSTDTQYF.

To note about this clone: The junction differs from germline at one of its ends, possibly a read error. The rearrangement uses TRBV3-1 (or the pseudogene TRBV3-2) and TRBJ1-2; TRBD1 matches 11 bases. The CDR3 has 12 residues. Germline CDR1 LGHDT, CDR2 YNNKEL (reference sequence). CDR3 in amino acids: CASSRKDRGPHF. The CDR3 DNA reads as TGTGCCAGCAGCCGAAAGGACAGGGGGCCTCACTTC.